These 25 T cell receptor beta chains came from one sample sequenced in a study of shared clonotypes between healthy human individuals. TCRdb keeps only in-frame clones here, not all; method: immunoSEQ multiplex PCR. The repertoire has about a million clones, approximately 80% of them found once; the top ten carry roughly 0.9%. Specimen: memory CD4+ T cells from PBMCs. Subset reported: CD45RA-negative fraction. The receptors come from a man younger than 35 in good health. Some clones in this sample may be carry-over from other donors' samples.

This clone showed up just once. For the CDR3, the DNA is TGCGCCAGCAGGCTCGAGTCACTCCGGGGGACTGAAGCTTTCTTT. This codes for CASRLESLRGTEAFF. This chain joins TRBV5-1 and TRBJ1-1, with D tentatively TRBD1 (5 bases). CDR3 size: 15 residues. In germline, CDR1 is SGHRS, CDR2 YFSETQ. V lost 5 bases to trimming and J lost 5 bases, with 19 bases between them.

The chain recombines TRBV28 with TRBJ2-3; TRBD2 matches at 13 bases. The CDR3 loop spans 16 amino acids. V lost 5 bases to trimming and J lost 4 bases; unmatched junction nucleotides: 6. Germline V lookup: CDR1 MDHEN, CDR2 SYDVKM. The CDR3 region has the DNA TGTGCCAGCAGTGCTAGACTAGCGGGAGGCCCAGATACGCAGTATTTT. Protein product: CASSARLAGGPDTQYF.

The chain has TRBV7-2 and TRBJ1-2; D is ambiguous. Germline V gene data show CDR1 as SGHTA and CDR2 as FQGNSA. Trimming stripped 2 bases from V and 3 bases from J, with 10 bases between. CDR3 length equals 14 residues. This CDR3 reads CASSLLGRDYGYTF. CDR3 coding DNA: TGTGCCAGCAGCTTACTGGGTAGGGACTATGGCTACACCTTC.

V usage is TRBV10-2 and J usage is TRBJ2-7, with a weak D call TRBD2 (5 bases). With 8 bases removed from V and 3 bases from J, the gap between germline ends came to 17 bases. CDR1 is WSHSY and CDR2 is SAAADI in the germline V gene. The CDR3 has 14 residues. The CDR3 coding sequence is TGCGCCAGCTGGGAGCCGCCCCTCAGCTACGAGCAGTACTTC. Amino acid sequence: CASWEPPLSYEQYF.

V gene TRBV4-1 combines with J gene TRBJ1-3; 8 bases align to TRBD1. The V and J ends lost 4 bases and 1 base, in that order; junction bases with no gene match: 6. Germline CDR1 reads MGHRA; CDR2 reads YSYEKL. The CDR3 has 16 amino acids. CDR3 sequence: CASSPRTGQSGNTIYF. CDR3 DNA sequence: TGCGCCAGCAGCCCAAGGACAGGGCAATCTGGAAACACCATATATTTT.

The rearrangement uses TRBV2 and TRBJ2-7; TRBD1 agrees at 7 bases. The CDR3 covers 13 residues. Per the germline V gene, CDR1 is SNHLY and CDR2 is FYNNEI. The J segment lost 6 bases and the V segment lost 2 bases, leaving 4 bases of the junction unmatched. CDR3 amino acids: CASSETRGLEQYF. The DNA of the CDR3 is TGTGCCAGCAGTGAAACTAGGGGGCTCGAGCAGTACTTC.

This clone was observed a handful of times. The chain uses TRBV11-2 and TRBJ2-7; the match to TRBD2 covers 7 bases. Germline assignment: CDR1 SGHAT and CDR2 FQNNGV. The trim removed 7 bases at V and 6 bases at J, leaving 12 bases unmatched. CDR3 length equals 14 residues. The CDR3 DNA is TGTGCCAGCACCCGACCGGGGGGTGTTCTCGAGCAGTACTTC. This translates into CASTRPGGVLEQYF.

In its sample, this clone was seen a few times. The sample contains more than one DNA sequence encoding this CDR3. The chain couples TRBV5-4 to TRBJ2-1, with 10 positions matching TRBD2. The ends lost 0 bases at V and 8 bases at J; junction bases unmatched: 8. Germline CDR1 reads SGHNT; CDR2 reads YYREEE (reference sequence). The CDR3 length is 16 residues. In DNA, the CDR3 is TGTGCCAGCAGCTTGGCGAGGCTAGCGGGAGCGGATGAGCAGTTCTTC. This sequence encodes CASSLARLAGADEQFF.

The chain uses TRBV20-1 and TRBJ2-1; D unresolved. CDR1 is DFQATT and CDR2 is SNEGSKA in the germline V gene (reference sequence). CDR3 length: 11 amino acids. V gave up 5 bases and J gave up 13 bases, with 15 bases separating them. DNA of the CDR3: TGCAGTGCTGCCCTTGGTGTACGACAGTTCTTC. This codes for CSAALGVRQFF.

The J gene is TRBJ1-5, the V gene TRBV7-9; D remains ambiguous. With 1 base removed from V and 10 bases from J, the gap between germline ends came to 11 bases. CDR1 is SEHNR and CDR2 is FQNEAQ in the germline V gene (reference sequence). The CDR3 spans 13 residues. CDR3 DNA: TGTGCCAGCAGCTTAGACGGAGTAATACCCCAGCATTTT. Encoded protein: CASSLDGVIPQHF.

This clone was counted once. The V gene is TRBV28, the J gene TRBJ1-2, with 7 positions matching TRBD1. This CDR3 region has 16 residues. The V gene's germline CDR1 is MDHEN and CDR2 SYDVKM. V trimming: 2 bases; J trimming: 3 bases; junction bases outside the gene matches: 9. The CDR3: CASSLTGGGQDYGYTF. The CDR3 region has the DNA TGTGCCAGCAGTTTAACAGGTGGCGGACAGGACTATGGCTACACCTTC.

The chain carries TRBV2 and TRBJ2-1; D remains ambiguous. The CDR3 runs 15 residues. CDR1 and CDR2 from the germline V gene are SNHLY and FYNNEI. Between the trimmed V and J ends, which lost 7 bases and 0 bases, there was a span of 13 bases. The CDR3 is CASKQAQSSYNEQFF. DNA of the CDR3: TGTGCCAGCAAGCAGGCGCAAAGCTCCTACAATGAGCAGTTCTTC.

This clone was detected only once. The chain combines TRBV6-1 with TRBJ2-6; D could derive from TRBD1 or TRBD2 (5 bases each). Looked up from germline, CDR1 is MNHNS and CDR2 is SASEGT. Trimming took off 2 bases at V and 4 bases at J, with 9 bases between the two ends. The CDR3 totals 15 residues. Written as DNA, the CDR3 is TGTGCCAGCAGTGAACTGGGGGTGGGGGCCAACGTCCTGACTTTC. Protein product: CASSELGVGANVLTF.

The V call is TRBV5-1, the J call TRBJ2-2, with TRBD2 matching 8 bases. The length of the CDR3 is 16 residues. Trimming at V came to 0 bases and at J to 5 bases, leaving 6 bases not matched to a gene. From germline, CDR1 is SGHRS and CDR2 YFSETQ. CDR3 protein: CASSLVGGRRTGELFF. CDR3 coding DNA: TGCGCCAGCAGCTTGGTTGGCGGGAGGCGGACCGGGGAGCTGTTTTTT.

To note about this clone: Distinct nucleotide sequences in the sample also encode this CDR3. The V gene is TRBV9, the J gene TRBJ1-1, with TRBD1 identical over 7 bases. The CDR3 loop spans 14 amino acids. Trimming removed 2 bases from V and 1 base from J; junction bases left unmatched: 2. Germline CDR1 and CDR2: SGDLS and YYNGEE. The CDR3 is CASSVGTANTEAFF. The CDR3 coding sequence is TGTGCCAGCAGCGTCGGGACAGCGAACACTGAAGCTTTCTTT.

In this sample, this clone turned up once. The chain couples TRBV7-2 to TRBJ2-1, with D unresolved. The CDR3 runs 14 residues. Trimming removed 7 bases from V and 10 bases from J, with 20 bases in between. The V gene's germline CDR1 is SGHTA and CDR2 FQGNSA. The CDR3 protein is CASTSRSGSVEQFF. CDR3 DNA: TGTGCCAGCACCTCTCGGTCCGGGTCGGTGGAGCAGTTCTTC.

The rearrangement uses TRBV7-8 and TRBJ1-1; 8 bases fit TRBD1. The CDR3 extends over 14 amino acids. Per germline, CDR1 SGHVS and CDR2 FQNEAQ. V shed 3 bases, J shed 7 bases, and the junction held 7 bases outside the gene matches. Written as DNA, the CDR3 is TGTGCCAGCAGCTTCCGCAGGGGGCAGAATGAAGCTTTCTTT. Its translation is CASSFRRGQNEAFF.

The chain joins TRBV28 to TRBJ1-6; maybe TRBD1 (5 bases). From germline, CDR1 is MDHEN and CDR2 SYDVKM. The V end lost 1 base, the J end lost 7 bases, and 14 bases lay between the germline ends. The CDR3 extends over 16 amino acids. For the CDR3, the DNA is TGTGCCAGCAGTTTATTGATGATGGGACGGAATTCACCCCTCCACTTT. This translates into CASSLLMMGRNSPLHF. The full variable domain, in which reference TRBV28 and TRBJ1-6 provide the parts outside the CDR3, is DVKVTQSSRYLVKRTGEKVFLECVQDMDHENMFWYRQDPGLGLRLIYFSYDVKMKEKGDIPEGYSVSREKKERFSLILESASTNQTSMYLCASSLLMMGRNSPLHFGNGTRLTVT.

The V and J genes are TRBV6-5 and TRBJ2-3, with D possibly TRBD2 on 6 matching bases. V lost 8 bases to trimming and J lost 6 bases, with 21 bases between them. This CDR3 region has 15 residues. CDR1 is MNHEY, CDR2 SVGAGI, per germline. DNA for the CDR3: TGTGCCAGCGCTCACCGTACGGGGGTCTCCGATACGCAGTATTTT. Protein sequence: CASAHRTGVSDTQYF.

The rearrangement links TRBV28 to TRBJ1-1; D possibly corresponds to TRBD1 (6 bases). The CDR3 runs to 15 residues. Trimming cost V 6 bases and J 4 bases, with 18 bases left between them. Germline CDR1 and CDR2: MDHEN and SYDVKM. Here the CDR3 DNA reads TGTGCCAGCAGCCGCCTAGGTGGGGGCGGCACTGAAGCTTTCTTT. Residues: CASSRLGGGGTEAFF.

CDR3 DNA sequence: TGTGCCAGCAGCTTAGGCACAGGCACCGGGGAGCTGTTTTTT. It translates to CASSLGTGTGELFF. The chain recombines TRBV11-3 with TRBJ2-2; possibly TRBD1 for D (5 bases). V lost 1 base and J lost 4, with 7 bases in between. CDR1 and CDR2 (germline): SGHNT, YENEEA. The CDR3 runs to 14 residues.

The V call is TRBV9, the J call TRBJ2-7, with D tentatively TRBD2 (6 bases). V was clipped by 0 bases and J by 6 bases, with 13 bases between them. The V gene's germline CDR1 is SGDLS and CDR2 YYNGEE. The CDR3 contains 14 residues. In DNA, the CDR3 is TGTGCCAGCAGCGTAGGCGGGATCGGGGGCGAGCAGTACTTC. Residues: CASSVGGIGGEQYF. Together with reference TRBV9 and TRBJ2-7, the CDR3 gives the full variable domain: DSGVTQTPKHLITATGQRVTLRCSPRSGDLSVYWYQQSLDQGLQFLIQYYNGEERAKGNILERFSAQQFPDLHSELNLSSLELGDSALYFCASSVGGIGGEQYFGPGTRLTVT.

This clone has just one count. This rearrangement joins TRBV5-4 to TRBJ2-7, with D possibly being TRBD1 or TRBD2 (5 bases each). Germline V gene lookup returns CDR1 SGHNT and CDR2 YYREEE (reference sequence). The CDR3 spans 15 residues. V lost 4 bases, J lost 5 bases, and 19 bases lay in between. The CDR3 spells CASSPGRSAPNEQYF. CDR3 DNA: TGTGCCAGCAGCCCAGGGAGATCGGCTCCTAACGAGCAGTACTTC.

This clone was counted many times. Different DNA sequences within this sample yield the same CDR3. The CDR3 reads CASSPRSGGETQYF. As DNA, the CDR3 is TGTGCCAGCTCACCACGTTCAGGGGGAGAGACCCAGTACTTC. The chain uses TRBV18 and TRBJ2-5, with TRBD1 matching over 7 bases. Germline CDR1 reads KGHSH; CDR2 reads LQKENI. After removal of 1 base from V and 4 bases from J, the junction contained 3 bases not matched to a gene. The CDR3 runs 14 residues.

The chain is built from TRBV4-1 and TRBJ1-3; 10 positions agree with TRBD1. The germline CDR1 and CDR2 sequences are MGHRA and YSYEKL. Trimming took 1 base from V and 0 from J; bases not matched to a gene: 18. The CDR3 consists of 22 residues. The CDR3: CASSQVRDRDRGYFISGNTIYF. The DNA of the CDR3 is TGCGCCAGCAGCCAAGTAAGGGACCGGGACAGGGGTTACTTTATCTCTGGAAACACCATATATTTT.